This is a list of T cell receptor beta chains from one sample in a study of shared clonotypes between healthy human individuals. Data came from immunoSEQ multiplex PCR; TCRdb stores just in-frame clones and leaves some out. The table includes nearly 600,000 clones, nearly 97% detected once. Sequencing used naive CD8+ T cells sorted from blood. The receptors were gathered from a woman younger than 45 in good health. CDR3s include the opening cysteine and the closing phenylalanine or tryptophan. The order of the fields is V gene, J gene, clone size, D gene, CDR3 DNA, CDR3 protein. A D gene is named only where the DNA matches it firmly. Rows may omit the clone size; those that give it use once, few, many or a size class.

TRBV28	TRBJ2-3	-	-	TGTGCCAGCAGTTTATCCATCCAGGAGCATAGCACAGATACGCAGTATTTT	CASSLSIQEHSTDTQYF
TRBV5-4	TRBJ1-6	once	-	TGTGCCAGCAGCTTCGGCTCCTATAATTCACCCCTCCACTTT	CASSFGSYNSPLHF
TRBV25-1	TRBJ1-2	-	-	TGTGCCAGCAGTGTAGGCAGGGGCGCCTATGGCTACACCTTC	CASSVGRGAYGYTF
TRBV11-2	TRBJ2-7	-	-	TGTGCCAGCAGCTTACTCAGCTCCTACGAGCAGTACTTC	CASSLLSSYEQYF
TRBV7-7	TRBJ1-1	once	-	TGTGCCAGCAGCCCCGTAGTGGGGGCCCTGAACACTGAAGCTTTCTTT	CASSPVVGALNTEAFF
TRBV7-9	TRBJ1-5	few	-	TGTGCCAGCAGCTTAGCAGGGCAGCCCCAGCATTTT	CASSLAGQPQHF
TRBV7-9	TRBJ2-5	-	TRBD1	TGTGCCAGCAGCCATACAAAAGACAGGGGAGGAGAGACCCAGTACTTC	CASSHTKDRGGETQYF
TRBV28	TRBJ2-3	once	TRBD2	TGTGCCACTTTGGCGGGAGGGGCGGATACGCAGTATTTT	CATLAGGADTQYF
TRBV5-1	TRBJ2-7	-	TRBD1	TGCGCCAGCAGCCAAGGACAGGGACACTACGAGCAGTACTTC	CASSQGQGHYEQYF
TRBV11-3	TRBJ2-3	-	TRBD1	TGTGCCAGCAGCTTCCAGGGGGCCACAGATACGCAGTATTTT	CASSFQGATDTQYF
TRBV7-3	TRBJ2-7	-	TRBD2	TGTGCCAGCAGCATAGCGGGAGGCTCCTACGAGCAGTACTTC	CASSIAGGSYEQYF
TRBV27	TRBJ2-7	few	-	TGTGCCAGCAGTTTAGGAGTCCGCTACGAGCAGTACTTC	CASSLGVRYEQYF
TRBV4-2	TRBJ2-7	-	TRBD2	TGTGCCAGCAGCCACCAGCGGGAGGGCTCCTACGAGCAGTACTTC	CASSHQREGSYEQYF
TRBV5-6	TRBJ1-1	-	-	TGTGCCAGCAGCCGAAGCGGGAACACTGAAGCTTTCTTT	CASSRSGNTEAFF
TRBV5-4	TRBJ2-7	-	TRBD2	TGTGCCAGCAGCACAACTAGCGGGAGGGCCAGCGAGCAGTACTTC	CASSTTSGRASEQYF
TRBV6-1	TRBJ2-3	-	-	TGTGCCAGCAGTGAGGTGGGGCTGCGGACAGATACGCAGTATTTT	CASSEVGLRTDTQYF
TRBV30	TRBJ2-7	-	-	TGTGCCCGATCAATAGGCCTCGAGCAGTACTTC	CARSIGLEQYF
TRBV27	TRBJ1-1	-	-	TGTGCCAGCAGTTGGGGAGGGGTGGGCACTGAAGCTTTCTTT	CASSWGGVGTEAFF
TRBV11-2	TRBJ2-7	-	TRBD2	TGTGCCAGCAGTTGGACTAGCGACTACGAGCAGTACTTC	CASSWTSDYEQYF
TRBV5-6	TRBJ2-7	-	-	TGTGCCAGCAGCTTATCCCATGCGGGGGCGGTCTACGAGCAGTACTTC	CASSLSHAGAVYEQYF
TRBV15	TRBJ2-1	-	TRBD2	TGTGCCACCAGGACTAGCGGGAGAGACAATGAGCAGTTCTTC	CATRTSGRDNEQFF
TRBV6-6	TRBJ2-3	-	-	TGTGCCAGCACCACACTCCTAGGTGATACGCAGTATTTT	CASTTLLGDTQYF
TRBV5-1	TRBJ2-2	-	TRBD2	TGCGCCAGCAGCCAGTCCGGGACTAGCGGGACCGGGGAGCTGTTTTTT	CASSQSGTSGTGELFF
TRBV9	TRBJ1-1	-	-	TGTGCCAGCAGCTTTGGGGCCCTGAACACTGAAGCTTTCTTT	CASSFGALNTEAFF
TRBV19	TRBJ2-1	-	-	TGTGCCAGTAGTATTTTGAAGGTGGCTGGCTCCTACAATGAGCAGTTCTTC	CASSILKVAGSYNEQFF
TRBV19	TRBJ1-1	-	TRBD1	TGTGCCAGTAGTACGCATCCGGGACAGGGAAAAACTGAAGCTTTCTTT	CASSTHPGQGKTEAFF
TRBV5-6	TRBJ1-1	-	-	TGTGCCAGCAGCACCATCACGGATTATCACACTGAAGCTTTCTTT	CASSTITDYHTEAFF
TRBV5-1	TRBJ1-1	-	-	TGCGCCAGCAGCTTGGCCGGGATGAACACTGAAGCTTTCTTT	CASSLAGMNTEAFF
TRBV6-5	TRBJ2-7	-	-	TGTGCCAGCAGTTACACGGGACTCAACTACGAGCAGTACTTC	CASSYTGLNYEQYF
TRBV4-1	TRBJ2-7	once	TRBD2	TGCGCCAGCAGCCAGGGACGACTAGCGGTGAACTCCTACGAGCAGTACTTC	CASSQGRLAVNSYEQYF